In this sample, the clone carrying this TCR beta chain turned up many times. Its antigen is unidentified. Time point defined: longitudinal time-point 1 (baseline). PBMCs numbering 2 million and stored at -80 C yielded the unsorted libraries. V was clipped by 5 bases and J by 3 bases; unmatched bases: 6. This CDR3 is built from 14 residues. The germline V gene has CDR1 MDHEN and CDR2 SYDVKM. The data were taken from a study of neurological immune-mediated disorders. General observations from the study: No CDR3 amino acid sequences recurred among expanded clones across subjects, suggesting private repertoires in all groups.

The cDNA came from 5'RACE with 10-nucleotide random UMIs. In TCRdb, the 5' RACE reads were re-called with MiXCR into one record per CDR3 protein. The sample yields approximately 70,000 distinct CDR3 sequences, roughly a tenth seen once. The sample comprised PBMCs. The sequence came from a man aged 30 to 45 in good health. The V call is TRBV28, the J call TRBJ2-7; TRBD1 matches at 8 bases. As DNA, the CDR3 is TGTGCCAGCAGTGGAGACAGGGGACGCTACGAGCAGTACTTC. It translates to CASSGDRGRYEQYF.